What follows describes a single T cell receptor (beta chain). Its antigen is as yet unknown. This entry belongs to a study of shared clonotypes between healthy human individuals. Study observations and caveats: Sampling included only blood; tissue repertoires likely differ.

CDR1 is MNHEY, CDR2 SMNVEV, per germline (reference sequence). This CDR3 region has 10 residues. Deletions cut 10 bases from V and 4 bases from J, with 8 bases between. Clones were sequenced by immunoSEQ multiplex PCR, and TCRdb holds only the in-frame ones, with some missing. Of over a million clones listed, roughly 97% are singletons. CD4+ cells yielded CD45RA+ naive and CD45RA-negative memory subsets. The sequenced sample was naive CD4+ T cells sorted from blood. Subset indicated: CD45RA+ positively selected. The TCR comes from a man aged 30 to 39 in good health. This chain joins TRBV27 and TRBJ2-7; D not certain. DNA for the CDR3: TGTGCCACTGGGCGTTACGAGCAGTACTTC. Translation: CATGRYEQYF.